This T cell receptor beta chain was profiled in a study of T cell responses to AZD1222 COVID-19 vaccine. The table came from immunoSEQ multiplex PCR; TCRdb's copy has only in-frame clones and leaves some out. The table lists some 130,000 clones, roughly nine tenths of them singletons. This clone was detected once. This CDR3 has 13 amino acids. Germline V gives CDR1 SGHVS, CDR2 FQNEAQ. The V end lost 3 bases, the J end lost 4 bases, and 7 bases lay between the germline ends. The sequences come from peripheral blood, collected on day 0 of AZD1222 vaccination. The chain uses TRBV7-8 and TRBJ1-5, with D hard to call. The sequence derives from an adult in good health. The CDR3 DNA follows: TGTGCCAGCAGCTTTCGAAGAAATCAGCCCCAGCATTTT. This codes for CASSFRRNQPQHF.